These T cell receptor beta chains were read from a single sample in a study of T-cell memory formation after mild COVID-19. TCRdb re-called the 5' RACE reads with MiXCR, one entry per CDR3 protein. The repertoire includes 250,000 to 350,000 distinct CDR3 sequences, roughly 15% of them detected once, and 22% sits in the top ten. Sample: PBMCs or a T cell subset sorted from them (not recorded which). The receptors derive from a man between 18 and 35 years old who had mild COVID-19 (a few samples of this study predate the infection). Cell type and time point are not known. The CDR3 runs from the conserved cysteine through the conserved F or W. A D gene is named only where the DNA matches it firmly. Rows give clone size only sometimes, using once, few, many, or a class for an expanded clone.

clone_size | j_call | v_call | cdr3_length | d_call | cdr3_nt | cdr3_aa
. | TRBJ2-1 | TRBV29-1 | 14 | . | TGCAGCTCCACTACTCCCAGGGGTGGGAATGAGCAGTTCTTC | CSSTTPRGGNEQFF
few | TRBJ1-3 | TRBV7-9 | 14 | . | TGTGCCAGCAGTCAGGGGTCCTCTGGAAACACCATATATTTT | CASSQGSSGNTIYF
. | TRBJ2-3 | TRBV7-8 | 21 | TRBD2 | TGTGCCAGCAGCTTCGGACCGGGACTAGCGGGGGGAACCTCTAGCACAGATACGCAGTATTTT | CASSFGPGLAGGTSSTDTQYF
few | TRBJ2-5 | TRBV5-1 | 13 | . | TGCGCCAGCAGCTTGTTGACCCAAGAGACCCAGTACTTC | CASSLLTQETQYF
. | TRBJ1-1 | TRBV5-8 | 14 | . | TGTGCCAGCAGCTTGGGGCCTGGGGGACTAGAAGCTTTCTTT | CASSLGPGGLEAFF
. | TRBJ1-1 | TRBV20-1 | 16 | TRBD1 | TGCAGTGCTAGAGAGCCAATGGACAGGGTGAACACTGAAGCTTTCTTT | CSAREPMDRVNTEAFF
many | TRBJ1-2 | TRBV7-6 | 13 | . | TGTGCCAGCAGCGAGGGGGGTCTCTATGGCTACACCTTC | CASSEGGLYGYTF
. | TRBJ2-7 | TRBV20-1 | 11 | . | TGCAGTGCTCAGCGGTCCTACGAGCAGTACTTC | CSAQRSYEQYF
many | TRBJ1-1 | TRBV12-3/TRBV12-4 | 12 | . | TGTGCCAGCAGTGGGCAGGGCACTGAAGCTTTCTTT | CASSGQGTEAFF
many | TRBJ2-7 | TRBV6-5 | 14 | . | TGTGCCAGCAGTTATCGGCAGAGCCTTTACGAGCAGTACTTC | CASSYRQSLYEQYF
. | TRBJ2-7 | TRBV20-1 | 13 | TRBD1 | TGCAGTGTATGGACAGGGACAGCCTACGAGCAGTACTTC | CSVWTGTAYEQYF
. | TRBJ1-6 | TRBV20-1 | 16 | . | TGCAGTGCTCGACCGCCCTATACAGCAGATAATTCACCCCTCCACTTT | CSARPPYTADNSPLHF
. | TRBJ2-3 | TRBV29-1 | 15 | . | TGCAGCGTCGTCAGGGACTCTTCGAGGGCAGATACGCAGTATTTT | CSVVRDSSRADTQYF
. | TRBJ2-6 | TRBV23-1 | 19 | . | TGCGCCAGCAGTCAATACCCAGGGCTCCCCTCCTCTGGGGCCAACGTCCTGACTTTC | CASSQYPGLPSSGANVLTF
once | TRBJ1-2 | TRBV6-2/TRBV6-3 | 15 | . | TGTGCCAGCAGTGACCGGGACGCCGGTAACTATGGCTACACCTTC | CASSDRDAGNYGYTF
. | TRBJ1-2 | TRBV28 | 14 | TRBD1 | TGTGCCAGCCTAACAGGGGGGCACGGGTATGGCTACACCTTC | CASLTGGHGYGYTF
. | TRBJ1-2 | TRBV7-2 | 15 | TRBD1 | TGTGCCAGCAGCTTAGCGTTAGGGACAGGGAATGGCTACACCTTC | CASSLALGTGNGYTF
. | TRBJ1-5 | TRBV7-2 | 13 | . | TGTGCCAGCAGCTTAAACGGATATCAGCCCCAGCATTTT | CASSLNGYQPQHF
. | TRBJ2-2 | TRBV5-4 | 12 | . | TGTGCCAGCAGCAGCACCACCGGGGAGCTGTTTTTT | CASSSTTGELFF
few | TRBJ1-2 | TRBV11-2 | 14 | . | TGTGCCAGCAGCTCCTTACAGGGTGAACATGGCTACACCTTC | CASSSLQGEHGYTF
. | TRBJ1-1 | TRBV4-3 | 15 | . | TGCGCCAGCAGCCAAGAGAGACAGTTGAACACTGAAGCTTTCTTT | CASSQERQLNTEAFF
few | TRBJ1-1 | TRBV4-1 | 15 | . | TGCGCCAGCAGCCAAGCGATTGGAAGGCAGTCTGAAGCTTTCTTT | CASSQAIGRQSEAFF
. | TRBJ1-2 | TRBV4-3 | 14 | . | TGCGCCAGCAGCCAAGAGACAGCTAACTATGGCTACACCTTC | CASSQETANYGYTF
many | TRBJ1-1 | TRBV4-3 | 15 | . | TGCGCCAGCAGCCCCCAGGGGATCATGAACACTGAAGCTTTCTTT | CASSPQGIMNTEAFF
. | TRBJ2-1 | TRBV5-5 | 15 | TRBD2 | TGTGCCAGCAGCTTGGACCGCACTAGCGGCAATGAGCAGTTCTTC | CASSLDRTSGNEQFF
few | TRBJ2-3 | TRBV3-1 | 16 | . | TGTGCCAGCAGCCTAGACAAGGACAGCTTCACAGATACGCAGTATTTT | CASSLDKDSFTDTQYF
few | TRBJ1-1 | TRBV4-1 | 13 | . | TGCGCCAGCAGCCAAATCACAGGGTATGAAGCTTTCTTT | CASSQITGYEAFF
few | TRBJ1-1 | TRBV3-1 | 16 | TRBD1 | TGTGCCAGCAGCCCAGACAGGGGAATTGGGAACACTGAAGCTTTCTTT | CASSPDRGIGNTEAFF
. | TRBJ1-2 | TRBV6-6 | 13 | TRBD1 | TGTGCCAGCAGTACCGGACAGGGCGGTGGCTACACCTTC | CASSTGQGGGYTF
. | TRBJ2-2 | TRBV9 | 16 | . | TGTGCCAGCAGCTCGATAGCGGAGGAGAACACCGGGGAGCTGTTTTTT | CASSSIAEENTGELFF
few | TRBJ1-1 | TRBV6-5 | 16 | . | TGTGCCAGCAGTTACAGGGCAGGGAGGGTGAACACTGAAGCTTTCTTT | CASSYRAGRVNTEAFF
. | TRBJ2-3 | TRBV7-2 | 14 | . | TGTGCCAGCAGCTCAATGGGGGGTATATATACGCAGTATTTT | CASSSMGGIYTQYF
. | TRBJ2-5 | TRBV23-1 | 14 | . | TGCGCCAGCGGTTACAGGGACGGGGCAAAGACCCAGTACTTC | CASGYRDGAKTQYF
many | TRBJ2-5 | TRBV5-5 | 14 | . | TGTGCCAGCAGCTTGGAAGGTCTGCAGGAGACCCAGTACTTC | CASSLEGLQETQYF
. | TRBJ1-1 | TRBV2 | 13 | . | TGTGCCAGCAGTGAAGGCCCGGGGACTGAAGCTTTCTTT | CASSEGPGTEAFF
few | TRBJ2-4 | TRBV7-8 | 17 | . | TGTGCCAGCAGCTTAGAGCGGACATACTTAGCCAAAAACATTCAGTACTTC | CASSLERTYLAKNIQYF
. | TRBJ2-2 | TRBV7-9 | 16 | . | TGTGCCAGCAGCTTATTAAAAGGGAAAAGCACCGGGGAGCTGTTTTTT | CASSLLKGKSTGELFF
. | TRBJ2-1 | TRBV24-1 | 13 | . | TGTGCCACCAGTGAAGGATTAGTAAATGAGCAGTTCTTC | CATSEGLVNEQFF
few | TRBJ2-1 | TRBV5-1 | 15 | TRBD2 | TGCGCCAGCAGAAATAGCGGGGGGGCGTGGAATGAGCAGTTCTTC | CASRNSGGAWNEQFF
. | TRBJ1-5 | TRBV6-2/TRBV6-3 | 13 | TRBD1 | TGTGCCAGCAGTGACAGGGGGTCCGAGCCCCAGCATTTT | CASSDRGSEPQHF
many | TRBJ2-5 | TRBV7-2 | 15 | TRBD1 | TGTGCCAGCAGCTTAGTCAGGGGGTTACAAGAGACCCAGTACTTC | CASSLVRGLQETQYF
. | TRBJ1-1 | TRBV4-2 | 15 | TRBD1 | TGTGCCAGCGGGTCCAAGGCAGGGGGGAACACTGAAGCTTTCTTT | CASGSKAGGNTEAFF
. | TRBJ1-5 | TRBV4-1 | 15 | . | TGCGCCAGCAGCCAGCACCACCCCGGAGGTCAGCCCCAGCATTTT | CASSQHHPGGQPQHF
. | TRBJ2-3 | TRBV12-3/TRBV12-4 | 14 | TRBD2 | TGTGCCAGCAACCGGATAGCGGGTACAGATACGCAGTATTTT | CASNRIAGTDTQYF
many | TRBJ1-2 | TRBV7-3 | 16 | TRBD1 | TGTGCCAGCAGCTACGCCGTTCGACAGGGGCACTATGGCTACACCTTC | CASSYAVRQGHYGYTF
few | TRBJ2-2 | TRBV24-1 | 17 | . | TGTGCCACCAGTGATATAGCGGACTACTTGAACACCGGGGAGCTGTTTTTT | CATSDIADYLNTGELFF
. | TRBJ2-3 | TRBV7-2 | 14 | TRBD2 | TGTGCCACTCGGCAGCGGGGTAGCACAGATACGCAGTATTTT | CATRQRGSTDTQYF
. | TRBJ1-2 | TRBV20-1 | 17 | . | TGCAGTGCAAAACCGGGAACCTACCTTTCGGGATACTATGGCTACACCTTC | CSAKPGTYLSGYYGYTF
few | TRBJ2-2 | TRBV4-1 | 15 | . | TGCGCCAGCAGCCAGTCCTGGGGAAACACCGGGGAGCTGTTTTTT | CASSQSWGNTGELFF
few | TRBJ2-7 | TRBV20-1 | 15 | . | TGCAGTGCAAGCGGGGAGCCAGGGGCATACTACGAGCAGTACTTC | CSASGEPGAYYEQYF
few | TRBJ2-3 | TRBV2 | 16 | TRBD2 | TGTGCCAGCAGACCAACTAGCGGTTCTAGCACAGATACGCAGTATTTT | CASRPTSGSSTDTQYF
few | TRBJ1-2 | TRBV27 | 15 | . | TGTGCCAGCAGTTTCGTGGGCGCACAGAACTATGGCTACACCTTC | CASSFVGAQNYGYTF
many | TRBJ1-5 | TRBV6-5 | 15 | . | TGTGCCAGCAGTTTTTCTGGGGGCCAGGGTCAGCCCCAGCATTTT | CASSFSGGQGQPQHF